This T cell receptor beta chain derives from a study of beta chain features in type 1 diabetes. Study-wide results and limits: The influence of HLA type on TCRB rearrangement stayed undetermined. Type 1 diabetes patients had TCRB CDR3s that were shorter (moderately but significantly so) in all four CD4+ subsets.

About this clone itself: Its antigen remains unknown.

A single heparinised blood sample, averaging around 0.11 L, was obtained per donor. Sorted CD4+ subsets: naive, central memory, regulatory, stem cell-like memory (CD45RO/CCR7/CD25/CD127/CD95/CD27 panel). Expressed TCRB transcripts got sequenced, as all isolated RNA was reverse transcribed. Sequencing was performed with immunoSEQ multiplex PCR; in TCRdb, only in-frame clones are kept and a portion is missing. The sample lists hundreds of thousands of clones; 11% to 15% were seen once. The J segment lost 6 bases and the V segment lost 5 bases, leaving 7 bases of the junction unmatched. There are 15 residues in the CDR3. The germline gives CDR1 SEHNR, CDR2 FQNEAQ (reference sequence).

The chain joins TRBV7-9 to TRBJ1-4; TRBD1 matches at 9 bases. Sequenced sample: naive CD4+ T cells from blood. This TCR derives from a man aged 18 to 30 with type 1 diabetes. The CDR3 sequence: CASSPAQGADEKLFF. The DNA for the CDR3 is TGTGCCAGCAGCCCGGCACAGGGGGCGGATGAAAAACTGTTTTTT. The full variable domain, its missing parts supplied by reference TRBV7-9 and TRBJ1-4, is DTGVSQNPRHKITKRGQNVTFRCDPISEHNRLYWYRQTLGQGPEFLTYFQNEAQLEKSRLLSDRFSAERPKGSFSTLEIQRTEQGDSAMYLCASSPAQGADEKLFFGSGTQLSVL.